These T cell receptor beta chains were read from a single sample in a study of cytomegalovirus exposure and HLA in healthy donors. Generated by immunoSEQ multiplex PCR, the TCRdb table keeps only in-frame clones and is missing some. The data contain some 180,000 clones, roughly three quarters of them singletons. Sequenced sample: PBMCs. The receptors here all came from a male donor in good health and CMV-seronegative. CDR3s include the opening cysteine and the closing phenylalanine or tryptophan. Each record gives: D gene, J gene, clone size, V gene, CDR3 length, CDR3 protein, CDR3 DNA. D genes are given only for firm matches. The size field is filled for only some rows; it gives once, few, many or a size class.

D: -
J: TRBJ1-3
size: -
V: TRBV15
length: 13
CDR3: CATSRSSGNTIYF
DNA: TGTGCCACCAGCAGGAGTTCTGGAAACACCATATATTTT

D: TRBD2
J: TRBJ2-1
size: -
V: TRBV7-3
length: 17
CDR3: CASSSSGTSGSYNEQFF
DNA: TGTGCCAGCAGCTCATCCGGGACTAGCGGATCCTATAATGAGCAGTTCTTC

D: -
J: TRBJ2-1
size: -
V: TRBV10-3
length: 11
CDR3: CAISESLEQFF
DNA: TGTGCCATCAGTGAGTCATTAGAGCAGTTCTTC

D: TRBD1
J: TRBJ1-1
size: -
V: TRBV4-2
length: 14
CDR3: CASTPGTGNTEAFF
DNA: TGTGCCAGCACCCCCGGGACAGGGAACACTGAAGCTTTCTTT

D: -
J: TRBJ2-3
size: -
V: TRBV28
length: 14
CDR3: CASSHRETTDTQYF
DNA: TGTGCCAGCAGTCACAGGGAGACCACAGATACGCAGTATTTT

D: TRBD1
J: TRBJ2-5
size: few
V: TRBV9
length: 15
CDR3: CASSVVPTGPGEQYF
DNA: TGTGCCAGCAGCGTAGTTCCGACAGGGCCCGGGGAGCAGTACTTC

D: TRBD2
J: TRBJ2-2
size: -
V: TRBV19
length: 16
CDR3: CASSIGLAGGTGELFF
DNA: TGTGCCAGTAGTATAGGGTTAGCGGGGGGCACCGGGGAGCTGTTTTTT

D: -
J: TRBJ2-6
size: -
V: TRBV6-5
length: 14
CDR3: CASSSGSGANVLTF
DNA: TGTGCCAGCAGTTCAGGCTCTGGGGCCAACGTCCTGACTTTC

D: -
J: TRBJ2-7
size: -
V: TRBV30
length: 12
CDR3: CAWGDLPGEQYF
DNA: TGTGCCTGGGGGGACTTGCCGGGCGAGCAGTACTTC

D: TRBD1
J: TRBJ1-5
size: -
V: TRBV10-1
length: 18
CDR3: CASSGGQGAEGGNQPQHF
DNA: TGCGCCAGCAGTGGTGGACAGGGGGCGGAGGGGGGCAATCAGCCCCAGCATTTT

D: -
J: TRBJ1-6
size: -
V: TRBV11-2
length: 15
CDR3: CASSLISVDNSPLHF
DNA: TGTGCCAGCAGCTTAATATCCGTAGATAATTCACCCCTCCACTTT

D: -
J: TRBJ2-1
size: -
V: TRBV27
length: 13
CDR3: CASISHTYNEQFF
DNA: TGTGCCAGCATATCACACACCTACAATGAGCAGTTCTTC

D: -
J: TRBJ1-5
size: -
V: TRBV6-1
length: 13
CDR3: CASSEEGYQPQHF
DNA: TGTGCCAGCAGTGAAGAGGGGTATCAGCCCCAGCATTTT

D: TRBD1
J: TRBJ2-5
size: -
V: TRBV5-4
length: 14
CDR3: CASSLKQGRETQYF
DNA: TGTGCCAGCAGCTTGAAACAGGGGAGAGAGACCCAGTACTTC

D: -
J: TRBJ1-5
size: -
V: TRBV28
length: 18
CDR3: CASSLRLLGARGNQPQHF
DNA: TGTGCCAGCAGTTTGCGTTTGCTGGGGGCAAGGGGCAATCAGCCCCAGCATTTT

D: -
J: TRBJ1-1
size: -
V: TRBV6-6
length: 15
CDR3: CASSYSAGMNTEAFF
DNA: TGTGCCAGCAGTTACTCAGCAGGTATGAACACTGAAGCTTTCTTT

D: -
J: TRBJ2-2
size: -
V: TRBV4-3
length: 17
CDR3: CASSQDWGRGGTGELFF
DNA: TGCGCCAGCAGCCAAGATTGGGGCAGGGGAGGGACCGGGGAGCTGTTTTTT

D: -
J: TRBJ1-5
size: -
V: TRBV7-9
length: 15
CDR3: CASSPLGADNQPQHF
DNA: TGTGCCAGCAGCCCACTTGGGGCAGACAATCAGCCCCAGCATTTT

D: TRBD1
J: TRBJ2-2
size: -
V: TRBV9
length: 13
CDR3: CASSAGGPGELFF
DNA: TGTGCCAGCAGCGCAGGGGGTCCCGGGGAGCTGTTTTTT

D: TRBD1
J: TRBJ2-1
size: -
V: TRBV2
length: 13
CDR3: CASSGLWGTGEFF
DNA: TGTGCCAGCAGTGGATTATGGGGGACAGGGGAGTTCTTC

D: TRBD1
J: TRBJ1-4
size: -
V: TRBV27
length: 14
CDR3: CASSPGGKNEKLFF
DNA: TGTGCCAGCAGCCCAGGGGGCAAAAATGAAAAACTGTTTTTT

D: -
J: TRBJ1-3
size: -
V: TRBV11-2
length: 15
CDR3: CASESVGSSGNTIYF
DNA: TGTGCCAGCGAGAGCGTAGGTAGCTCTGGAAACACCATATATTTT

D: TRBD2
J: TRBJ2-5
size: -
V: TRBV12-5
length: 17
CDR3: CASGLGTSGSPGETQYF
DNA: TGTGCTAGTGGTTTGGGCACTAGCGGGAGTCCGGGGGAGACCCAGTACTTC

D: TRBD2
J: TRBJ2-2
size: -
V: TRBV7-9
length: 15
CDR3: CASSRLGGQAGELFF
DNA: TGTGCCAGCAGCCGGTTGGGAGGGCAGGCCGGGGAGCTGTTTTTT

D: -
J: TRBJ1-6
size: -
V: TRBV30
length: 17
CDR3: CAYHPDSVSSYNSPLHF
DNA: TGTGCCTACCACCCGGACAGCGTCAGCTCCTATAATTCACCCCTCCACTTT

D: -
J: TRBJ1-3
size: -
V: TRBV6-1
length: 17
CDR3: CASSEAPRASGVNTIYF
DNA: TGTGCCAGCAGTGAAGCCCCCAGAGCAAGCGGTGTAAACACCATATATTTT

D: -
J: TRBJ1-1
size: many
V: TRBV13
length: 13
CDR3: CASSLRQTTEAFF
DNA: TGTGCCAGCAGCTTAAGACAGACAACTGAAGCTTTCTTT

D: -
J: TRBJ1-6
size: few
V: TRBV7-2
length: 13
CDR3: CASSPQYNSPLHF
DNA: TGTGCCAGCAGCCCCCAGTATAATTCACCCCTCCACTTT

D: -
J: TRBJ1-2
size: -
V: TRBV7-9
length: 13
CDR3: CASSEDGGYGYTF
DNA: TGTGCCAGCAGTGAGGACGGGGGCTATGGCTACACCTTC

D: -
J: TRBJ1-4
size: few
V: TRBV6-5
length: 13
CDR3: CASSPRTEEKLFF
DNA: TGTGCCAGCAGCCCACGGACAGAAGAAAAACTGTTTTTT

D: -
J: TRBJ1-1
size: -
V: TRBV9
length: 16
CDR3: CASSPLGPLMNTEAFF
DNA: TGTGCCAGCAGTCCCCTGGGCCCGCTGATGAACACTGAAGCTTTCTTT